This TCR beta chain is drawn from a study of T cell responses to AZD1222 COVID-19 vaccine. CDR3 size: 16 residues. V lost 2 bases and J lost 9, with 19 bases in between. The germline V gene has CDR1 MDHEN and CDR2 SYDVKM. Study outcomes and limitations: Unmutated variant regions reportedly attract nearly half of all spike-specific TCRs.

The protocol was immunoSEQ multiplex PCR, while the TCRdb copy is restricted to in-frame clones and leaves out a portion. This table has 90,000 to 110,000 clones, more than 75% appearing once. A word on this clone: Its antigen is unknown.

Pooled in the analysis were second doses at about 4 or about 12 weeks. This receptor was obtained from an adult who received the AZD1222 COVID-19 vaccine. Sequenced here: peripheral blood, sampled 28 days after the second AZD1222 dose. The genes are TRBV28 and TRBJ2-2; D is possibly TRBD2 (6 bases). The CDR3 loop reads CASSLTPLAFVRELFF. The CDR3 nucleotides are TGTGCCAGCAGTTTAACCCCCCTAGCGTTTGTTAGGGAGCTGTTTTTT. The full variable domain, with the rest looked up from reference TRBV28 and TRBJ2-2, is DVKVTQSSRYLVKRTGEKVFLECVQDMDHENMFWYRQDPGLGLRLIYFSYDVKMKEKGDIPEGYSVSREKKERFSLILESASTNQTSMYLCASSLTPLAFVRELFFGEGSRLTVL.